One T cell receptor beta chain is described in this entry. Its target is not known. This sample is drawn from a study of cytomegalovirus exposure and HLA in healthy donors. Study-level information: HLA-typed donors were the source of about 85 million unique TCRs held in an early data release.

Study outcomes and limitations: The Asian-associated ancestry cluster reportedly had fewer N-insertions than the approximately 610-donor mean in a later analysis. Upon later analysis, TCR association rates were observed to vary by HLA locus, being highest for DRB1 and lowest for HLA-C. Highly shared sequence variants in one cluster were likely a sequencing artifact.

The primer mix had 60 Vbeta and 13 Jbeta primers. Some clones are missing from TCRdb's copy, which holds only in-frame ones; the method was immunoSEQ multiplex PCR. The sample records over 150,000 clones, approximately 80% being singletons. CDR1 is MDHEN, CDR2 SYDVKM, per germline. CDR3 size: 13 residues. V gave up 4 bases and J gave up 9 bases; unmatched junction bases: 4. Input material: PBMCs. J is TRBJ2-7 and V is TRBV28; 12 bases are a match to TRBD1. The origin of this receptor is a male donor in good health and CMV-seropositive. CDR3 sequence reads: CASSSGQGAWQYF. CDR3 bases: TGTGCCAGCAGTTCGGGACAGGGGGCCTGGCAGTACTTC.